Below, one TCR beta chain is given with its context. Its target is not known. TCRdb's copy holds only in-frame clones and misses some; the assay was immunoSEQ multiplex PCR. The top ten hold more than 8% of the sample, which has nearly 11,000 clones, about 80% seen once. Germline V lookup: CDR1 MNHEY, CDR2 SMNVEV (reference sequence). The CDR3 is made up of 13 amino acids. V lost 4 bases to trimming and J lost 1 base, with 7 bases between them. The data originate from a study of somatic mutations in cytotoxic T cells in rheumatoid arthritis. Study context: The flow sorting of some V beta antibody-stained T-cell populations reached nearly 100% purity, and the sorted populations included V beta1+ cells sequenced for TCRB. Study results and caveats: Among rheumatoid arthritis patients and age-matched healthy controls, CD8+ T-cell clonality was not significantly different.

The receptor was isolated from a woman aged 55-69 years with rheumatoid arthritis. The chain has TRBV27 and TRBJ1-1; D ambiguous. Sequenced input: CD8+ T cells sorted from blood. CDR3 sequence (DNA): TGTGCCAGCAGTTACGCGGGGAACACTGAAGCTTTCTTT. Its protein is CASSYAGNTEAFF.